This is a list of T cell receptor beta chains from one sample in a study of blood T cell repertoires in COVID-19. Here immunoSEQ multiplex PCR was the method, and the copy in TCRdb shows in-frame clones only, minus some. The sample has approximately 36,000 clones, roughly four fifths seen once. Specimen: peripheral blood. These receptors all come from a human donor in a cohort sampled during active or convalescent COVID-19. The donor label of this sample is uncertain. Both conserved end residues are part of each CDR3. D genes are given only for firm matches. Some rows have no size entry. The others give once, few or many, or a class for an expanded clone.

CDR3: CASSQAAGEQYF
DNA: TGTGCCAGCAGCCAAGCTGCGGGCGAGCAGTACTTC
size: .
V: TRBV12-3/TRBV12-4
J: TRBJ2-7
D: .

CDR3: CASSQGFSGDRGRDTQYF
DNA: TGTGCCAGCAGCCAAGGTTTCTCAGGGGACAGGGGGCGAGATACGCAGTATTTT
size: .
V: TRBV4-2
J: TRBJ2-3
D: TRBD1

CDR3: CASSPRETGARNEQFF
DNA: TGTGCCAGCAGCCCGAGAGAGACAGGAGCGAGGAATGAGCAGTTCTTC
size: .
V: TRBV7-9
J: TRBJ2-1
D: .

CDR3: CASSLLPGTTNTGELFF
DNA: TGTGCCAGCAGCTTGCTGCCGGGGACTACCAACACCGGGGAGCTGTTTTTT
size: .
V: TRBV5-5
J: TRBJ2-2
D: TRBD2

CDR3: CAINRDSPGNTIYF
DNA: TGTGCCATCAACCGAGACAGTCCTGGAAACACCATATATTTT
size: .
V: TRBV10-3
J: TRBJ1-3
D: .

CDR3: CASTPSGRGGTDTQYF
DNA: TGTGCCAGCACCCCTAGCGGGAGAGGGGGCACAGATACGCAGTATTTT
size: .
V: TRBV6-2/TRBV6-3
J: TRBJ2-3
D: TRBD2

CDR3: CASTSRLAKSYNEQFF
DNA: TGTGCCAGCACAAGTCGGCTAGCGAAGTCCTACAATGAGCAGTTCTTC
size: .
V: TRBV27
J: TRBJ2-1
D: .

CDR3: CASSLFSGMAYNEQFF
DNA: TGTGCCAGCAGTTTGTTTAGCGGGATGGCCTACAATGAGCAGTTCTTC
size: many
V: TRBV27
J: TRBJ2-1
D: TRBD2

CDR3: CASSIDEGLAGVSDTQYF
DNA: TGTGCCAGTAGTATAGACGAGGGACTAGCGGGAGTCTCAGATACGCAGTATTTT
size: .
V: TRBV19
J: TRBJ2-3
D: TRBD2

CDR3: CASSISSGRMNEQFF
DNA: TGTGCCAGTAGTATATCTAGCGGGCGTATGAATGAGCAGTTCTTC
size: .
V: TRBV19
J: TRBJ2-1
D: TRBD2

CDR3: CASSSERAFF
DNA: TGTGCCAGCAGCTCTGAGAGGGCTTTCTTT
size: .
V: TRBV7-9
J: TRBJ1-1
D: .

CDR3: CASSFRTSGNTDTQYF
DNA: TGCGCCAGCAGCTTCCGGACTAGCGGGAACACAGATACGCAGTATTTT
size: .
V: TRBV5-1
J: TRBJ2-3
D: TRBD2

CDR3: CASSQERVPGGQYF
DNA: TGTGCCAGCAGCCAAGAGAGGGTTCCTGGAGGGCAGTACTTC
size: .
V: TRBV14
J: TRBJ2-7
D: .

CDR3: CASSPQGTSGNPEQYF
DNA: TGTGCCAGCAGCCCCCAAGGGACTAGCGGGAACCCCGAGCAGTACTTC
size: .
V: TRBV7-2
J: TRBJ2-7
D: TRBD2

CDR3: CASSTRDRRTYEQYF
DNA: TGTGCCAGCAGCACCCGGGACAGAAGAACCTACGAGCAGTACTTC
size: .
V: TRBV6-5
J: TRBJ2-7
D: TRBD1

CDR3: CASLAGGVFYNEQFF
DNA: TGTGCCAGCTTAGCGGGAGGGGTGTTCTACAATGAGCAGTTCTTC
size: .
V: TRBV7-9
J: TRBJ2-1
D: TRBD2

CDR3: CASSLGGARAYGYTF
DNA: TGTGCCAGCAGCTTAGGTGGAGCCCGAGCCTATGGCTACACCTTC
size: .
V: TRBV7-2
J: TRBJ1-2
D: .

CDR3: CASSQAADNDYEQYF
DNA: TGCGCCAGCAGCCAAGCGGCGGACAACGACTACGAGCAGTACTTC
size: .
V: TRBV4-1
J: TRBJ2-7
D: .

CDR3: CAWNLAGLTDTQYF
DNA: TGTGCCTGGAACCTAGCGGGACTCACAGATACGCAGTATTTT
size: .
V: TRBV30
J: TRBJ2-3
D: TRBD2

CDR3: CAINRDPGHSTGELFF
DNA: TGTGCCATCAATCGAGACCCGGGTCATTCCACCGGGGAGCTGTTTTTT
size: .
V: TRBV10-3
J: TRBJ2-2
D: .

CDR3: CASSLTTDLEAFF
DNA: TGTGCCAGCAGTTTAACGACAGACTTAGAAGCTTTCTTT
size: few
V: TRBV12-3/TRBV12-4
J: TRBJ1-1
D: .

CDR3: CASREGQGSATQYF
DNA: TGCGCCAGCAGGGAGGGACAGGGTTCCGCGACCCAGTACTTC
size: .
V: TRBV4-1
J: TRBJ2-5
D: TRBD1

CDR3: CASSLSRDRSVHGYTF
DNA: TGTGCCAGCAGTTTATCCCGGGACAGGTCGGTACATGGCTACACCTTC
size: .
V: TRBV27
J: TRBJ1-2
D: TRBD1

CDR3: CAWSVLTGEKGGYTF
DNA: TGTGCCTGGAGTGTACTAACAGGGGAGAAGGGTGGCTACACCTTC
size: .
V: TRBV30
J: TRBJ1-2
D: TRBD1

CDR3: CASSTQTGITEAFF
DNA: TGCGCCAGCAGCACCCAGACAGGGATCACTGAAGCTTTCTTT
size: .
V: TRBV4-3
J: TRBJ1-1
D: TRBD1

CDR3: CASSPGGPPLHF
DNA: TGTGCCAGCAGCCCCGGTGGGCCACCCCTCCACTTT
size: .
V: TRBV6-2/TRBV6-3
J: TRBJ1-6
D: .

CDR3: CASGHRDRQETQYF
DNA: TGTGCTAGTGGTCACCGGGACAGGCAAGAGACCCAGTACTTC
size: .
V: TRBV12-5
J: TRBJ2-5
D: TRBD1

CDR3: CSVGQGTNQPQHF
DNA: TGCAGCGTCGGACAGGGTACGAATCAGCCCCAGCATTTT
size: .
V: TRBV29-1
J: TRBJ1-5
D: TRBD1

CDR3: CASSERDSGGTEAFF
DNA: TGTGCCAGCAGTGAAAGGGACAGTGGCGGGACTGAAGCTTTCTTT
size: .
V: TRBV6-1
J: TRBJ1-1
D: TRBD1

CDR3: CASREPTGRRNQPQHF
DNA: TGTGCCAGCAGAGAGCCGACAGGGCGCCGCAATCAGCCCCAGCATTTT
size: once
V: TRBV6-4
J: TRBJ1-5
D: TRBD1

CDR3: CASSLLDSSGNTIYF
DNA: TGTGCCAGCAGCTTATTGGACAGCTCTGGAAACACCATATATTTT
size: .
V: TRBV9
J: TRBJ1-3
D: .

CDR3: CASSFLISGRAYNEQFF
DNA: TGTGCCAGCAGCTTCCTCATTAGCGGGAGGGCCTACAATGAGCAGTTCTTC
size: .
V: TRBV11-2
J: TRBJ2-1
D: TRBD2

CDR3: CASRSGERYNEQFF
DNA: TGTGCCAGTAGGAGCGGGGAGAGGTACAATGAGCAGTTCTTC
size: .
V: TRBV19
J: TRBJ2-1
D: TRBD2

CDR3: CASSPEGLGDMEQYF
DNA: TGCGCCAGCAGCCCGGAGGGACTAGGAGACATGGAGCAGTACTTC
size: .
V: TRBV5-1
J: TRBJ2-7
D: TRBD2

CDR3: CASSIGLEELNEQFF
DNA: TGTGCCAGCAGCATCGGACTCGAGGAATTGAATGAGCAGTTCTTC
size: .
V: TRBV5-5
J: TRBJ2-1
D: .

CDR3: CASSLLTAYGYTF
DNA: TGCGCCAGCAGCCTTTTGACAGCCTATGGCTACACCTTC
size: few
V: TRBV4-3
J: TRBJ1-2
D: .

CDR3: CASSLGGTSANNEQFF
DNA: TGTGCCAGCAGCTTAGGGGGGACTAGCGCGAACAATGAGCAGTTCTTC
size: .
V: TRBV7-2
J: TRBJ2-1
D: TRBD2

CDR3: CAWSHYRGSNVLTF
DNA: TGTGCCTGGAGTCATTACAGGGGTTCCAACGTCCTGACTTTC
size: .
V: TRBV30
J: TRBJ2-6
D: TRBD1

CDR3: CAVQGNADTQYF
DNA: TGTGCCGTACAGGGGAACGCAGATACGCAGTATTTT
size: once
V: TRBV7-9
J: TRBJ2-3
D: TRBD1

CDR3: CASSLRGTIGELFF
DNA: TGTGCCAGCAGCTTAAGGGGTACCATCGGGGAGCTGTTTTTT
size: once
V: TRBV7-9
J: TRBJ2-2
D: .

CDR3: CASSQEWEGRDTQYF
DNA: TGCGCCAGCAGCCAAGAATGGGAGGGGAGAGATACGCAGTATTTT
size: .
V: TRBV4-1
J: TRBJ2-3
D: TRBD2

CDR3: CSVARDSGGTQYF
DNA: TGCAGCGTTGCTCGGGACTCCGGGGGGACCCAGTACTTC
size: .
V: TRBV29-1
J: TRBJ2-5
D: .

CDR3: CASSQRSNQPQHF
DNA: TGTGCCAGCAGCCAGAGATCGAATCAGCCCCAGCATTTT
size: .
V: TRBV4-2
J: TRBJ1-5
D: .

CDR3: CASSSAGTGGAGETQYF
DNA: TGTGCCAGCAGCTCAGCCGGGACAGGGGGCGCGGGGGAGACCCAGTACTTC
size: once
V: TRBV11-3
J: TRBJ2-5
D: TRBD1

CDR3: CASSPTGTVVQPQHF
DNA: TGTGCCAGCAGTCCGACAGGGACTGTGGTTCAGCCCCAGCATTTT
size: .
V: TRBV2
J: TRBJ1-5
D: TRBD1

CDR3: CASSMRQEEGIDTQYF
DNA: TGTGCCAGCAGCATGCGACAGGAGGAAGGAATTGATACGCAGTATTTT
size: .
V: TRBV21-1
J: TRBJ2-3
D: .

CDR3: CASSESGTGHNEQFF
DNA: TGTGCCAGCAGTGAATCCGGGACTGGGCACAATGAGCAGTTCTTC
size: .
V: TRBV6-1
J: TRBJ2-1
D: .

CDR3: CASSWGRTVTTQYF
DNA: TGTGCCAGCAGCTGGGGGCGGACAGTGACAACCCAGTACTTC
size: .
V: TRBV5-6
J: TRBJ2-5
D: .

CDR3: CATSGAGGINEQFF
DNA: TGTGCCACCAGTGGAGCAGGGGGTATCAATGAGCAGTTCTTC
size: few
V: TRBV24-1
J: TRBJ2-1
D: TRBD1

CDR3: CASGGGSGFHNEQFF
DNA: TGTGCCAGCGGGGGCGGTAGCGGGTTTCACAATGAGCAGTTCTTC
size: few
V: TRBV18
J: TRBJ2-1
D: .

CDR3: CASSLRQGGEKLFF
DNA: TGCGCCAGCAGCCTCCGACAGGGGGGCGAAAAACTGTTTTTT
size: once
V: TRBV4-1
J: TRBJ1-4
D: TRBD1

CDR3: CASSPTRGSNSPLHF
DNA: TGTGCCAGCAGTCCCACCCGGGGAAGTAATTCACCCCTCCACTTT
size: few
V: TRBV6-5
J: TRBJ1-6
D: .

CDR3: CASSKYSNYGYTF
DNA: TGTGCCAGCAGTAAGTACAGCAACTATGGCTACACCTTC
size: .
V: TRBV6-5
J: TRBJ1-2
D: .

CDR3: CASSLGGTGVETQYF
DNA: TGTGCCAGCAGCCTGGGTGGGACAGGGGTAGAGACCCAGTACTTC
size: .
V: TRBV5-4
J: TRBJ2-5
D: TRBD1

CDR3: CASSGNRGVNNQPQHF
DNA: TGTGCCAGCAGTGGGAACAGGGGGGTGAACAATCAGCCCCAGCATTTT
size: .
V: TRBV6-1
J: TRBJ1-5
D: TRBD1

CDR3: CASSQGAFTLHF
DNA: TGTGCCAGCAGCCAGGGGGCATTCACCCTCCACTTT
size: .
V: TRBV7-2
J: TRBJ1-6
D: TRBD1

CDR3: CASSPPGQPYEQYF
DNA: TGTGCCAGCTCACCACCGGGACAACCCTACGAGCAGTACTTC
size: .
V: TRBV18
J: TRBJ2-7
D: .